One TCR beta chain is described in this entry. What it binds is not known. The library protocol tagged individual cDNA molecules with unique molecular identifiers. TCRdb ran MiXCR on the 5' RACE reads and lists one entry per CDR3 protein. The table records approximately 69,000 distinct CDR3 sequences, approximately 10% of them present only once. This sample was included in a study of early T cells in non-severe SARS-CoV-2 infection. Across the study: Sequencing was performed on bulk RNA from unsorted whole blood, leaving chains unpaired. Study-wide results and caveats: Clonotype matching in VDJdb favored anti-spike CD8 responses and did not capture private and CD4 specificities.

The CDR3 loop spans 13 amino acids. With 3 bases removed from V and 11 bases from J, the gap between germline ends came to 11 bases. CDR1 is SGHNT and CDR2 is YENEEA in the germline V gene. The chain recombines TRBV11-3 with TRBJ1-6, with D perhaps TRBD1 (5 bases). The material was whole blood, obtained at baseline. This receptor was obtained from an adult who was a healthcare worker with PCR-confirmed SARS-CoV-2 infection or an uninfected control (not recorded which). DNA for the CDR3: TGTGCCAGCAGCTTGGAGGCGACAGCACCCCTCCACTTT. Protein product: CASSLEATAPLHF.